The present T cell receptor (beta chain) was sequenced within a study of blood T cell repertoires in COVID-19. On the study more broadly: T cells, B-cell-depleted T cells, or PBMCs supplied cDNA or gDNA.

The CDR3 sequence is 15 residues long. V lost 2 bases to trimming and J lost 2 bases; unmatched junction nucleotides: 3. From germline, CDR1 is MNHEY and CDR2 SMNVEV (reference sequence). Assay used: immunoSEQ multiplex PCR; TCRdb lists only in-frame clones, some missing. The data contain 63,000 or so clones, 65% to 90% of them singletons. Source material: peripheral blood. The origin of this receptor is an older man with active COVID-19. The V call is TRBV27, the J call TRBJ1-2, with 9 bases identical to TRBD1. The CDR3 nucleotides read TGTGCCAGCAGTTTAGCGACAGGGGGGAACTATGGCTACACCTTC. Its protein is CASSLATGGNYGYTF.